Below are 11 T cell receptor beta chains sequenced from a single sample in a study of cytomegalovirus exposure and HLA in healthy donors. The study ran its PCR with 60 Vbeta and 13 Jbeta primers. Sequenced by immunoSEQ multiplex PCR; TCRdb stores in-frame clones only, minus some. This table holds 130,000 or so clones, more than 65% found once. Material for sequencing was PBMCs. The receptors derive from a man between 18 and 35 years old in good health and CMV-seronegative.

This rearrangement joins TRBV29-1 to TRBJ1-1; D gene ambiguous. The CDR3 has 11 amino acids. V lost 4 bases, J lost 0 bases, and 3 bases lay in between. Per germline, CDR1 SQVTM and CDR2 ANQGSEA. CDR3 in amino acids: CSVALNTEAFF. DNA for the CDR3: TGCAGCGTTGCGTTGAACACTGAAGCTTTCTTT.

This sequence joins TRBV7-2 and TRBJ2-7; D gene unclear. CDR1 and CDR2 from the germline V gene are SGHTA and FQGNSA. With 3 bases removed from V and 2 bases from J, the gap between germline ends came to 11 bases. The CDR3 is made up of 14 amino acids. The CDR3 bases are TGTGCCAGCAGCTTGTTACAGACCGCCTACGAGCAGTACTTC. Its translation: CASSLLQTAYEQYF.

The V gene is TRBV7-9, the J gene TRBJ1-1; maybe TRBD1 (5 bases). Between the trimmed V and J ends, which lost 3 bases and 4 bases, there was a span of 15 bases. The CDR3 spans 15 residues. Per germline, CDR1 SEHNR and CDR2 FQNEAQ (reference sequence). The CDR3 here is CASSLSFGDSTEAFF. CDR3 bases: TGTGCCAGCAGCTTGTCCTTCGGGGACTCCACTGAAGCTTTCTTT.

This chain uses TRBV5-1 with TRBJ2-5, with no clear D. Trimming left V 3 bases short and J 5 bases short, with 8 bases between. This CDR3 has 12 residues. Germline V gene data show CDR1 as SGHRS and CDR2 as YFSETQ. This chain's CDR3 is CASSSTGETQYF. The CDR3 nucleotides read TGCGCCAGCAGCTCGACTGGCGAGACCCAGTACTTC.

The rearrangement links TRBV18 to TRBJ2-7, with D unclear. Germline V gene data show CDR1 as KGHSH and CDR2 as LQKENI. Trimming removed 5 bases at V and 3 bases at J, with 11 bases between. There are 13 residues in the CDR3. The CDR3: CASSAHRDYEQYF. CDR3 in DNA: TGTGCCAGCTCAGCCCATAGAGACTACGAGCAGTACTTC.

This rearrangement joins TRBV5-6 to TRBJ2-1; TRBD2 agrees at 8 bases. The J segment lost 6 bases and the V segment lost 1 base, leaving 3 bases of the junction unmatched. CDR1 and CDR2 (germline): SGHDT, YYEEEE. CDR3 size: 14 residues. The CDR3 sequence: CASSLRRGGNEQFF. The CDR3 DNA follows: TGTGCCAGCAGCTTGCGCCGGGGGGGCAATGAGCAGTTCTTC.

This clone has only one observation. V gene TRBV6-1 combines with J gene TRBJ2-5; no clear D gene. Germline assignment: CDR1 MNHNS and CDR2 SASEGT. The CDR3 has 17 amino acids. V was cut by 1 base and J by 1 base, with 16 bases left in between. CDR3 sequence (DNA): TGTGCCAGCAGTGAAGGCCTAAGGTATAGCCTCCAAGAGACCCAGTACTTC. Amino acid sequence: CASSEGLRYSLQETQYF.

This chain links TRBV6-1 with TRBJ1-5; D uncertain. Germline-derived CDR1 and CDR2 are MNHNS and SASEGT. The CDR3 spans 14 residues. The V gene lost 2 bases and the J gene lost 7 bases, with 12 bases spanning the gap. The CDR3 region has the DNA TGTGCCAGCAGTGAACCTTCGTGGAGGCAGCCCCAGCATTTT. It translates to CASSEPSWRQPQHF.

In its sample, this clone was seen once. The rearrangement uses TRBV2 and TRBJ1-2; D gene unclear. V was trimmed by 5 bases and J by 2 bases, leaving 12 bases between them. The CDR3 spans 14 residues. From germline, CDR1 is SNHLY and CDR2 FYNNEI. Here the CDR3 reads CASSFRTLNYGYTF. CDR3 nucleotides: TGTGCCAGCAGTTTTAGGACTTTAAACTATGGCTACACCTTC.

This chain links TRBV5-5 with TRBJ1-1; D remains unclear. V was clipped by 0 bases and J by 3 bases, with 12 bases between them. Germline lookup yields CDR1 SGHKS and CDR2 YYEKEE (reference sequence). CDR3 length: 15 amino acids. The CDR3 region has the DNA TGTGCCAGCAGCTTGGGTTTGAGAGGGTACACTGAAGCTTTCTTT. As protein: CASSLGLRGYTEAFF.

The V gene is TRBV18, the J gene TRBJ2-5; D is possibly TRBD2 (5 bases). V lost 0 bases to trimming and J lost 3 bases, with 8 bases between them. CDR1 KGHSH and CDR2 LQKENI come from the germline V gene. This CDR3 is built from 14 residues. CDR3 nucleotides: TGTGCCAGCTCACCACCTTCCGGGAAAGAGACCCAGTACTTC. As protein: CASSPPSGKETQYF.